This entry concerns a single TCR beta chain. Its antigen is unknown. What was sequenced were expressed TCRB transcripts, since all of the isolated RNA had been reverse transcribed. Profiled with immunoSEQ multiplex PCR; TCRdb holds only in-frame clones, not every one. Of around 140,000 clones in the sample, over 9.5% were seen once. This sample is drawn from a study of beta chain features in type 1 diabetes. About the study: The patients were much like the healthy donors in age, gender and cell yields. Study results and caveats: HLA effects on TCRB rearrangement stayed unresolved here.

The CDR3 is made up of 15 amino acids. V was shortened by 6 bases and J by 4 bases, with 18 bases between the two germline ends. Germline assignment: CDR1 MNHEY and CDR2 SVGAGI. The gene calls are TRBV6-5 and TRBJ2-5, with D possibly matching TRBD1 (5 bases). The source is a man younger than 35 in good health. Sequencing was done on a sample of naive CD4+ T cells from blood. CDR3 in amino acids: CASRSPQGSPETQYF. CDR3 DNA: TGTGCCAGCAGATCCCCCCAGGGAAGTCCAGAGACCCAGTACTTC.